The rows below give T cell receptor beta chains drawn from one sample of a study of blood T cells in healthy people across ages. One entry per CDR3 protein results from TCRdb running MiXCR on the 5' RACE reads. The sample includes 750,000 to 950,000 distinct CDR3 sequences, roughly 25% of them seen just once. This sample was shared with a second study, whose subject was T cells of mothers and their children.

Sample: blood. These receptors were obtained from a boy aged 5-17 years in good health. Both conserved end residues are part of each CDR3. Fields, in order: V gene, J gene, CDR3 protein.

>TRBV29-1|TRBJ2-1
CSVEGPGDYNEQFF
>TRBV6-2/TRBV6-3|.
CASRKRGLDEQFF
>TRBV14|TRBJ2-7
CASSRELSPGYSYEQYF
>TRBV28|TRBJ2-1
CASSFLTGGVYNEQFF
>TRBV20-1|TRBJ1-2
CSAVGQGPPYGYTF
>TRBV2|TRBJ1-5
CASRGSNEAQPQHF
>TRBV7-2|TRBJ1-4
CASSLRQGTGETNEKLFF
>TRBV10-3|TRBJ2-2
CAIRGTSGGANTGELFF
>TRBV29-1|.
CSVRDRGHNEQFF
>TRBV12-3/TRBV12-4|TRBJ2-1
CASSRVYNEQFF
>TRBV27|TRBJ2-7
CARYLLDEQYF
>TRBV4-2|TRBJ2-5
CASSQTSLETQYF
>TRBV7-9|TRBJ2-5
CASMGRTQETQYF
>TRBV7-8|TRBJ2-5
CASGEGRGETQYF
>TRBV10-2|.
CASRIGGRSEQFF
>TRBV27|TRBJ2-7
CASSFGAGGGREQYF
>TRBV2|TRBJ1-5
CASSKQAVDQPQHF
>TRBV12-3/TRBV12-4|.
CASSKRSSGGDNEQFF
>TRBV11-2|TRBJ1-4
CASSLVRGRRGEKLFF
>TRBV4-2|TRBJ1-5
CASSQDDQGNQPQHF
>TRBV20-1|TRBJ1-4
CSARWDRGLANEKLFF
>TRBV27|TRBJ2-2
CASSRNREVPGELFF
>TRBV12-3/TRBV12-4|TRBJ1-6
CASSCRDGEDSPLHF
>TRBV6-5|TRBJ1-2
CASSYSGTYYGYTF
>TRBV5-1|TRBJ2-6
CASSPARLAVNSGANVLTF
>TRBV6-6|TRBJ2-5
CASLAGGRETQYF
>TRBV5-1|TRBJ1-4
CASSPTGQGSEKLFF
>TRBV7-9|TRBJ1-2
CASSFRRSNYGYTF
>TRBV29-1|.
CSVEEALASNEQFF
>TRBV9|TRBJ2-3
CASSEVSGVTDTQYF
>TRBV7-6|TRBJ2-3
CASSLLGAGGDTQYF
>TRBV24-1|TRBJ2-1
CATSDPGQGSDNEQFF
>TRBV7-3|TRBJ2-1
CASSSTSGGAKEQFF
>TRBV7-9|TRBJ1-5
CASSTRDQPQHF
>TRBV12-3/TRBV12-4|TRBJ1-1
CASSLGGRWTEAFF
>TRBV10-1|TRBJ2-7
CASSESRMVAGATTYEQYF
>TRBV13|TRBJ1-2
CASSLQSYYGYTF
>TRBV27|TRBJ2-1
CASGTPRVSHYNEQFF
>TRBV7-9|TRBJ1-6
CASSPTGGRGNSPLHF
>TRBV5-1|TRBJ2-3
CASSLAPSGAMDTQYF
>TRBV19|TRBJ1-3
CASNRGSAGNTIYF
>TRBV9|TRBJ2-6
CASSVGVGGSSGANVLTF